These 12 T cell receptor beta chains were sequenced from one sample in a study of T cell repertoires and HLA-DP antigens. Using immunoSEQ multiplex PCR, the repertoire was profiled, and TCRdb retains in-frame clones only, with some absent. The sample records about 73,000 clones, about four fifths being singletons. These receptors' antigens are unknown. Sequenced sample: CD4+ T cells from PBMCs. All receptors come from a man in his 60s in good health and CMV-seronegative.

This clone was seen just once. This chain's CDR3 is CASSWSSGTNTGELFF. In nucleotides, the CDR3 is TGTGCCAGCAGCTGGTCGTCGGGAACGAACACCGGGGAGCTGTTTTTT. This sequence joins TRBV5-6 and TRBJ2-2; tentative D call: TRBD2 (5 bases). CDR3 length: 16 residues. The germline V and J ends were trimmed by 3 bases and 0 bases, with 12 bases remaining between them. The germline CDR1 and CDR2 sequences are SGHDT and YYEEEE.

This clone showed up just once. The V call is TRBV4-3, the J call TRBJ1-2; TRBD1 aligns across 9 bases. Trimming at V came to 0 bases and at J to 4 bases, leaving 6 bases not matched to a gene. Per germline, CDR1 LGHNA and CDR2 YSLEER. CDR3 length equals 16 residues. The CDR3 sequence is CASSQDGTGRGYGYTF. CDR3 DNA sequence: TGCGCCAGCAGCCAAGATGGGACAGGGAGAGGCTATGGCTACACCTTC.

J is TRBJ1-1 and V is TRBV5-6; weak D call: TRBD1 (6 bases). The V gene's germline CDR1 is SGHDT and CDR2 YYEEEE. Trimming removed 9 bases from V and 0 bases from J, with 15 bases in between. The CDR3 consists of 14 residues. CDR3 region: CATGTSPMNTEAFF. The CDR3 DNA is TGTGCCACCGGGACATCTCCCATGAACACTGAAGCTTTCTTT.

This clone appeared a single time. The V gene is TRBV28, the J gene TRBJ2-3, with TRBD1 identical over 7 bases. With 5 bases clipped from V and 7 bases from J, the junction kept 15 bases outside the gene matches. The CDR3 has 16 amino acids. Looked up from germline, CDR1 is MDHEN and CDR2 is SYDVKM. DNA of the CDR3: TGTGCCAGCAGTCTCACAGGGGACCGGGGCCTCTATACGCAGTATTTT. Its translation: CASSLTGDRGLYTQYF.

Only a few counts were recorded for this clone. The genes are TRBV6-6 and TRBJ2-7; TRBD1 is a possible D gene (6 bases). This CDR3 is 14 amino acids long. Germline assignment: CDR1 MNHNY and CDR2 SVGAGI (reference sequence). V lost 6 bases and J 2 bases, leaving 14 bases between the germline ends. The DNA for the CDR3 is TGTGCCAGCAGCGCCGGGACACTACCCTACGAGCAGTACTTC. This codes for CASSAGTLPYEQYF.

The chain employs TRBV11-2 and TRBJ1-1, with a tentative D call TRBD1 (6 bases). This CDR3 comprises 15 residues. V lost 2 bases and J lost 4, with 14 bases in between. Germline-derived CDR1 and CDR2 are SGHAT and FQNNGV. CDR3 sequence (DNA): TGTGCCAGCAGCTTATATGGGGGCGGGAGCACTGAAGCTTTCTTT. Encoded protein: CASSLYGGGSTEAFF. The variable domain in full, completed from reference TRBV11-2 and TRBJ1-1, reads EAGVAQSPRYKIIEKRQSVAFWCNPISGHATLYWYQQILGQGPKLLIQFQNNGVVDDSQLPKDRFSAERLKGVDSTLKIQPAKLEDSAVYLCASSLYGGGSTEAFFGQGTRLTVV.

The CDR3 DNA is TGTGCCAGCAGCTTATCCTCTAGCGGGGGGGCAAGCACAGATACGCAGTATTTT. Its protein is CASSLSSSGGASTDTQYF. This chain links TRBV7-2 with TRBJ2-3, with 12 bases identical to TRBD2. The CDR3 runs to 18 residues. After removal of 2 bases from V and 0 bases from J, the junction contained 6 bases not matched to a gene. The germline V gene has CDR1 SGHTA and CDR2 FQGNSA. The full variable domain, with the rest looked up from reference TRBV7-2 and TRBJ2-3, is GAGVSQSPSNKVTEKGKDVELRCDPISGHTALYWYRQSLGQGLEFLIYFQGNSAPDKSGLPSDRFSAERTGGSVSTLTIQRTQQEDSAVYLCASSLSSSGGASTDTQYFGPGTRLTVL.

V and J are TRBV9 and TRBJ2-1; TRBD2 matches 8 bases. Germline CDR1 reads SGDLS; CDR2 reads YYNGEE. The J segment lost 4 bases and the V segment lost 4 bases, leaving 13 bases of the junction unmatched. The CDR3 is 17 residues long. CDR3 sequence (DNA): TGTGCCAGCAGCTCCCAGTTGGGGGTAGCGGGATACAATGAGCAGTTCTTC. Its protein product is CASSSQLGVAGYNEQFF.

V is TRBV15 and J is TRBJ1-5; TRBD1 aligns across 8 bases. Trimming at V came to 0 bases and at J to 7 bases, leaving 8 bases not matched to a gene. Germline V gene sequence: CDR1 LNHNV, CDR2 YYDKDF (reference sequence). The CDR3 consists of 16 residues. CDR3 DNA sequence: TGTGCCACCAGCAGAGATCTGCCAGGGGGCGGCCAGCCCCAGCATTTT. It specifies CATSRDLPGGGQPQHF. The complete variable domain, with remaining parts taken from reference TRBV15 and TRBJ1-5, reads DAMVIQNPRYQVTQFGKPVTLSCSQTLNHNVMYWYQQKSSQAPKLLFHYYDKDFNNEADTPDNFQSRRPNTSFCFLDIRSPGLGDTAMYLCATSRDLPGGGQPQHFGDGTRLSIL.

The CDR3 bases are TGTGCCAGCGGGAAGGGAAGCTCTGGAAACACCATATATTTT. This sequence encodes CASGKGSSGNTIYF. The chain couples TRBV15 to TRBJ1-3; D remains ambiguous. V was cut by 10 bases and J by 0 bases, with 13 bases left in between. This CDR3 is 14 amino acids long. In germline, CDR1 is LNHNV, CDR2 YYDKDF (reference sequence). Full variable domain (rest looked up from reference TRBV15 and TRBJ1-3): DAMVIQNPRYQVTQFGKPVTLSCSQTLNHNVMYWYQQKSSQAPKLLFHYYDKDFNNEADTPDNFQSRRPNTSFCFLDIRSPGLGDTAMYLCASGKGSSGNTIYFGEGSWLTVV.

V and J are TRBV9 and TRBJ1-1; a possible D gene is TRBD1 (5 bases). V lost 0 bases to trimming and J lost 4 bases, with 10 bases between them. CDR1 is SGDLS and CDR2 is YYNGEE in the germline V gene. This CDR3 comprises 14 residues. CDR3 region: CASSVGGAGTEAFF. The DNA for the CDR3 is TGTGCCAGCAGCGTAGGGGGCGCCGGCACTGAAGCTTTCTTT.

The rearrangement links TRBV11-2 to TRBJ2-1; TRBD2 agrees at 8 bases. The V segment lost 5 bases and the J segment 0 bases; nucleotides outside the gene matches: 12. This CDR3 spans 18 amino acids. CDR1 and CDR2 (germline): SGHAT, FQNNGV. The CDR3 reads CASSNIEYSGISYNEQFF. CDR3 DNA: TGTGCCAGCAGCAACATCGAATATAGCGGGATCTCCTACAATGAGCAGTTCTTC.